This TCR beta chain was identified in a study of T cell repertoires in cytomegalovirus infection. Background on the study: Public TCR beta signatures marked donors with CMV infection and the matching HLA.

Via MiXCR, TCRdb re-called the reads, giving one row per CDR3 protein. There are around 280,000 distinct CDR3 sequences in the sample; approximately 14% occur only once, and 7% to 9.5% lies in the top ten. In germline, CDR1 is MNHEY, CDR2 SMNVEV (reference sequence). With 7 bases clipped from V and 4 bases from J, the junction kept 4 bases outside the gene matches. The CDR3 length is 12 residues. This receptor was obtained from a human donor in good health (CMV status not recorded). Some clones in this sample may be carry-over from other donors' samples. The J gene is TRBJ2-7, the V gene TRBV27, with 7 bases that match TRBD2. Sample: PBMCs. This CDR3 is CASKDGGYEQYF. The CDR3 DNA is TGTGCCAGCAAGGACGGGGGGTACGAGCAGTACTTC.